This is a list of T cell receptor beta chains from one sample in a study of blood T cells in healthy people across ages. TCRdb re-called the 5' RACE reads through MiXCR, storing one row per CDR3 protein. There are some 1 million distinct CDR3 sequences in the sample; over 35% occur only once, and 18% lies in the top ten. Sequencing was done on a sample of blood. These receptors originate from an older woman in good health. Each CDR3 is given with its conserved first and last residue. D genes are given only for firm matches. The size of a clone is reported for some rows only, either as once, few or many, or as a class for expanded clones.

len	v_gene	abundance	d_gene	j_gene	CDR3aa	CDR3nt
17	TRBV5-1	few	-	TRBJ2-5	CASSFGRELTTGETQYF	TGCGCCAGCAGCTTTGGCCGAGAATTGACTACGGGAGAGACCCAGTACTTC
13	TRBV6-1	few	-	TRBJ1-2	CASSEVAQYGYTF	TGTGCCAGCAGTGAAGTGGCACAGTATGGCTACACCTTC
12	TRBV27	few	-	TRBJ2-7	CASSATAYEQYF	TGTGCCAGCAGTGCGACTGCCTACGAGCAGTACTTC
15	TRBV3-1	-	TRBD2	TRBJ2-7	CASSSLAGAPSEQYF	TGTGCCAGCAGTTCACTAGCGGGTGCTCCGAGCGAGCAGTACTTC
15	TRBV7-7	-	-	TRBJ2-5	CASSMTPSGEETQYF	TGTGCCAGCAGCATGACCCCCTCGGGGGAAGAGACCCAGTACTTC
15	TRBV5-1	-	-	TRBJ2-5	CASSPGTRSQETQYF	TGCGCCAGCAGCCCGGGGACACGGTCTCAAGAGACCCAGTACTTC
15	TRBV6-6	few	TRBD2	TRBJ2-3	CASSHGGGPFDTQYF	TGTGCCAGCAGTCACGGGGGAGGGCCATTTGATACGCAGTATTTT
13	TRBV7-2	many	-	TRBJ2-1	CASSLGVASRQFF	TGTGCCAGCAGCTTAGGGGTAGCGAGCCGGCAGTTCTTC
13	TRBV29-1	-	-	TRBJ2-7	CSAGPGPVYEQYF	TGCAGCGCCGGCCCGGGACCGGTCTACGAGCAGTACTTC
12	TRBV25-1	few	-	TRBJ2-3	CASPGNTDTQYF	TGTGCCAGCCCGGGCAACACAGATACGCAGTATTTT
20	TRBV14	-	TRBD2	TRBJ2-3	CASSQDRRASGRAITDTQYF	TGTGCCAGCAGCCAAGATCGAAGGGCTAGCGGGAGGGCCATCACAGATACGCAGTATTTT
13	TRBV27	few	-	TRBJ2-5	CASRSWGVETQYF	TGTGCCAGCAGGAGCTGGGGGGTCGAGACCCAGTACTTC
15	TRBV5-1	-	-	TRBJ2-3	CASSVGRQYTDTQYF	TGCGCCAGCAGTGTGGGGAGACAGTACACAGATACGCAGTATTTT
14	TRBV25-1	-	TRBD1	TRBJ2-3	CASRWTGTTDTQYF	TGTGCCAGCAGATGGACAGGGACCACAGATACGCAGTATTTT
14	TRBV24-1	few	TRBD1	TRBJ2-5	CATSDTTGDETQYF	TGTGCCACCAGTGATACCACAGGGGATGAGACCCAGTACTTC
13	TRBV20-1	-	-	TRBJ1-5	CSAIPSGNQPQHF	TGCAGTGCTATTCCCAGCGGCAATCAGCCCCAGCATTTT
18	TRBV7-6	-	-	TRBJ1-2	CASSPYLGAQQTNYGYTF	TGTGCCAGCAGCCCCTACCTGGGGGCCCAGCAAACTAACTATGGCTACACCTTC
17	TRBV15	-	-	TRBJ2-3	CATSRLGQPRGTDTQYF	TGTGCCACCAGCAGACTCGGACAGCCACGGGGCACAGATACGCAGTATTTT
15	TRBV3-1	-	-	TRBJ2-3	CASSQSMGVVDTQYF	TGTGCCAGCAGCCAATCCATGGGCGTTGTGGATACGCAGTATTTT
15	TRBV20-1	-	TRBD1	TRBJ2-3	CSAPRGQDPTDTQYF	TGCAGTGCTCCCCGGGGACAGGACCCCACAGATACGCAGTATTTT
17	TRBV7-8	once	-	TRBJ2-6	CASSLVGGPAGANVLTF	TGTGCCAGCAGCTTAGTGGGGGGACCGGCCGGGGCCAACGTCCTGACTTTC
16	TRBV4-1	-	-	TRBJ2-7	CASSQDTANRVNEQYF	TGCGCCAGCAGCCAAGATACCGCAAACAGGGTAAATGAGCAGTACTTC
15	TRBV7-9	-	-	TRBJ2-3	CASSLNAASTDRQYF	TGTGCCAGCAGCTTAAACGCGGCAAGCACAGATAGGCAGTATTTT
15	TRBV5-1	many	TRBD1	TRBJ2-1	CASSVGTGMSNEQFF	TGCGCCAGCAGCGTGGGGACAGGAATGAGCAATGAGCAGTTCTTC
13	TRBV29-1	-	TRBD1	TRBJ2-3	CSGDRVYTDTQYF	TGCAGCGGCGACAGGGTATACACAGATACGCAGTATTTT
16	TRBV29-1	-	TRBD2	TRBJ2-7	CSVEGPTSGGSYEQYF	TGCAGCGTTGAAGGGCCGACTAGCGGGGGATCCTACGAGCAGTACTTC
16	TRBV10-3	-	-	TRBJ2-7	CAISDRVKTQNYEQYF	TGTGCCATCAGTGACCGCGTAAAAACCCAGAATTACGAGCAGTACTTC
15	TRBV9	-	TRBD1	TRBJ2-7	CASSAGTGMAYEQYF	TGTGCCAGCAGCGCCGGGACAGGGATGGCCTACGAGCAGTACTTC
15	TRBV28	-	-	TRBJ1-5	CASSRGFYSNQPQHF	TGTGCCAGCAGTCGGGGTTTTTATAGCAACCAGCCCCAGCATTTT
13	TRBV20-1	-	-	TRBJ2-3	CSASSGNTDTQYF	TGCAGTGCTAGTTCCGGGAACACAGATACGCAGTATTTT
17	TRBV12-3/TRBV12-4	-	TRBD1	TRBJ2-6	CASSRTGATRGANVLTF	TGTGCCAGCAGTAGGACAGGGGCTACGCGTGGGGCCAACGTCCTGACTTTC
13	TRBV21-1	-	-	TRBJ1-5	CASAGECNQPQHF	TGTGCCAGCGCAGGGGAGTGTAATCAGCCCCAGCATTTT
18	TRBV7-6	-	-	TRBJ1-5	CASSLKPSTGTINQPQHF	TGTGCCAGCAGCTTAAAACCCTCGACAGGTACCATCAATCAGCCCCAGCATTTT
13	TRBV28	-	-	TRBJ1-2	CASSFGIDYGYTF	TGTGCCAGCAGTTTTGGAATTGACTATGGCTACACCTTC
15	TRBV29-1	-	-	TRBJ2-7	CSVPHTGTYSYEQYF	TGCAGCGTCCCCCACACCGGGACCTACTCCTACGAGCAGTACTTC
15	TRBV30	many	-	TRBJ2-3	CAWSRGAEPPYTQYF	TGTGCCTGGAGTAGGGGAGCTGAACCCCCCTATACGCAGTATTTT
14	TRBV9	-	-	TRBJ1-2	CASSPRTSNYGYTF	TGTGCCAGCAGCCCCCGGACCTCGAACTATGGCTACACCTTC
12	TRBV29-1	-	-	TRBJ2-3	CSVDLFTDTQYF	TGCAGCGTTGACTTATTCACAGATACGCAGTATTTT
16	TRBV15	few	-	TRBJ2-6	CATSRGAGSGANVLTF	TGTGCCACCAGCAGAGGGGCCGGCTCTGGGGCCAACGTCCTGACTTTC
15	TRBV19	-	-	TRBJ2-6	CASSMDSSGANVLTF	TGTGCCAGTAGTATGGACAGCTCTGGGGCCAACGTCCTGACTTTC
16	TRBV11-2	-	TRBD1	TRBJ1-2	CASSPLGGQGGGGYTF	TGTGCCAGCAGCCCCCTAGGGGGACAGGGAGGCGGCGGCTACACCTTC
10	TRBV29-1	many	-	TRBJ2-5	CSVLDNEQYF	TGCAGCGTTTTAGACAATGAGCAGTACTTC
13	TRBV7-2	-	-	TRBJ2-3	CASSSRTGDTQYF	TGTGCCAGCAGCTCACGCACAGGGGATACGCAGTATTTT
16	TRBV28	once	-	TRBJ2-7	CASSPPTGVYSYEQYF	TGTGCCAGCAGCCCCCCCACGGGAGTTTACTCCTACGAGCAGTACTTC
17	TRBV11-2	-	TRBD2	TRBJ2-3	CASSRSPGLADTDTQYF	TGTGCCAGCAGCAGATCGCCGGGACTAGCAGACACAGATACGCAGTATTTT
17	TRBV4-1	-	TRBD2	TRBJ2-3	CASSRSFLAGVSDTQYF	TGCGCCAGCAGCCGAAGTTTTCTAGCGGGAGTTTCAGATACGCAGTATTTT
14	TRBV28	-	-	TRBJ2-3	CASTQGGPLGTQYF	TGTGCCAGCACCCAGGGGGGCCCCCTAGGTACGCAGTATTTT
11	TRBV27	few	-	TRBJ2-3	CASGVLNTQYF	TGTGCCAGCGGGGTCCTGAATACGCAGTATTTT
14	TRBV11-2	-	TRBD2	TRBJ2-7	CASSKIRTSGEQYF	TGTGCCAGCAGCAAAATTCGGACTAGCGGCGAGCAGTACTTC
14	TRBV20-1	few	-	TRBJ2-1	CSGIPTTVYNEQFF	TGCAGTGGAATCCCGACCACCGTCTACAATGAGCAGTTCTTC
13	TRBV2	-	-	TRBJ2-5	CASSGQKVETQYF	TGTGCCAGCAGTGGACAGAAGGTAGAGACCCAGTACTTC